These T cell receptor beta chains were read from a single sample in a study of beta chain features in type 1 diabetes. The assay was immunoSEQ multiplex PCR, and TCRdb's table has in-frame clones only and misses some. The sample yields under 500,000 clones, about 29% seen once. The sample was naive CD4+ T cells from blood. Receptors originate from a man aged 18 to 29 in good health. Each CDR3 is given with its conserved first and last residue. D genes are given only for firm matches. Where a row states a size, it is once, few, many or the class of an expanded clone; other rows omit it.

V gene	clone size	J gene	D gene	CDR3 DNA	CDR3 protein
TRBV10-3	-	TRBJ2-1	-	TGTGCCATCAGTGGAACAGCGGCCCGCTCCTACAATGAGCAGTTCTTC	CAISGTAARSYNEQFF
TRBV7-9	once	TRBJ2-1	TRBD2	TGTGCCAGCAGCTTAGGGGGACTAGCTTCGGTCAATGAGCAGTTCTTC	CASSLGGLASVNEQFF
TRBV15	-	TRBJ2-6	-	TGTGCCACCAGAGAGACCGGGGGCTCTGGGGCCAACGTCCTGACTTTC	CATRETGGSGANVLTF
TRBV12-5	-	TRBJ2-1	TRBD2	TGTGCTAGTGGTTTGGGGACTAGTGGGAATGAGCAGTTCTTC	CASGLGTSGNEQFF
TRBV2	-	TRBJ2-1	TRBD2	TGTGCCAGCAGTGTACGAGGGACTAGGGACTCCTACAATGAGCAGTTCTTC	CASSVRGTRDSYNEQFF
TRBV28	few	TRBJ2-7	-	TGTGCCAGCAGTTTATTAGGGATCCGGGAGCAGTACTTC	CASSLLGIREQYF
TRBV30	few	TRBJ1-4	-	TGTGCCTGGAGTGTCTACGCCGGGGCTCAACTGTTTTTT	CAWSVYAGAQLFF
TRBV4-2	-	TRBJ1-2	-	TGTGCCAGCAGCCAAGGGGACTATGGCTACACCTTC	CASSQGDYGYTF
TRBV4-2	few	TRBJ2-1	TRBD2	TGTGCCAGCAGCCATCCAAGTGGACAGCGGGGGTACAATGAGCAGTTCTTC	CASSHPSGQRGYNEQFF
TRBV6-1	-	TRBJ2-7	-	TGTGCCAGCAGTGGGGTTCCGTCCTACGAGCAGTACTTC	CASSGVPSYEQYF
TRBV29-1	-	TRBJ1-4	-	TGCAGCGTTGAAGGGACAGACAATGAAAAACTGTTTTTT	CSVEGTDNEKLFF
TRBV9	few	TRBJ2-5	TRBD2	TGTGCCAGCAGCCGAGCGGGAGTGGGGGAGACCCAGTACTTC	CASSRAGVGETQYF
TRBV2	-	TRBJ2-7	-	TGTGCCAGCAGTGGGGACACCCACGAGCAGTACTTC	CASSGDTHEQYF
TRBV5-1	few	TRBJ2-1	-	TGCGCCAGCAGCTTGGATGCCGGGACGTACAATGAGCAGTTCTTC	CASSLDAGTYNEQFF
TRBV28	-	TRBJ2-5	TRBD1	TGTGCCAGCAGTCGCCCGACAGGGGGGCAAGAGACCCAGTACTTC	CASSRPTGGQETQYF
TRBV30	-	TRBJ2-3	-	TGTGCCTGGGGACCTAGCACAGATACGCAGTATTTT	CAWGPSTDTQYF
TRBV9	-	TRBJ2-1	-	TGTGCCAGCAGCGTAGTTAGCGACTCCTACAATGAGCAGTTCTTC	CASSVVSDSYNEQFF
TRBV28	few	TRBJ2-4	-	TGTGCCAGCAGCCCGGGACTGACGTACCTGAAAAACATTCAGTACTTC	CASSPGLTYLKNIQYF
TRBV6-1	few	TRBJ2-3	-	TGTGCCAGCAAGTTAGACCTGGGCGATACGCAGTATTTT	CASKLDLGDTQYF
TRBV19	-	TRBJ2-1	-	TGTGCCAGTAGTTCCCCTGGATACAATGAGCAGTTCTTC	CASSSPGYNEQFF
TRBV30	-	TRBJ1-3	-	TGTGCCTGGAGGCTAAGGACTTCCGGAAACACCATATATTTT	CAWRLRTSGNTIYF
TRBV9	-	TRBJ1-1	TRBD1	TGTGCCAGCAGCGTTGGAGGGACAGCGAACACTGAAGCTTTCTTT	CASSVGGTANTEAFF
TRBV29-1	-	TRBJ2-2	-	TGCAGCGTTGTCAGGGCCCGTGGGGAGCTGTTTTTT	CSVVRARGELFF
TRBV10-3	few	TRBJ1-1	-	TGTGCCATCAGGTCCAAGAACACTGAAGCTTTCTTT	CAIRSKNTEAFF
TRBV18	-	TRBJ2-1	-	TGTGCCAGCTCACCACCGAACCGAAATGCTTACAATGAGCAGTTCTTC	CASSPPNRNAYNEQFF
TRBV6-5	-	TRBJ1-4	-	TGTGCCAGCAGTTCGACGGTGACTAATGAAAAACTGTTTTTT	CASSSTVTNEKLFF
TRBV7-9	few	TRBJ2-7	TRBD1	TGTGCCAGCAGCCCGGGTCGTGGGACAGGGACCTACGAGCAGTACTTC	CASSPGRGTGTYEQYF
TRBV6-6	-	TRBJ2-3	TRBD2	TGTGCCACCACTAGCGGGAGAGGTATAGATACGCAGTATTTT	CATTSGRGIDTQYF
TRBV25-1	-	TRBJ2-1	TRBD2	TGTGCCAGCAGTGAATATCCTAGCGGGAACAATGAGCAGTTCTTC	CASSEYPSGNNEQFF
TRBV29-1	few	TRBJ1-2	-	TGCAGCGTTGCTACAGCTAGCGACTATGGCTACACCTTC	CSVATASDYGYTF